These T cell receptor beta chains were read from a single sample in a study of blood T cells in healthy people across ages. From the 5' RACE reads, TCRdb called clonotypes with MiXCR, one entry per CDR3 protein. The profile shows fewer than 1,000,000 distinct CDR3 sequences, approximately 44% of them singletons. What was sequenced was blood. The receptor source for this set is a man in his sixties in good health. Each CDR3 is given with its conserved first and last residue. A D gene is named only where the DNA matches it firmly. Clone size, where shown, is once, few, many, or a class for clones that have expanded.

d_call j_call clone_size cdr3_length v_call cdr3_aa cdr3_nt
TRBD1 TRBJ1-1 NA 15 TRBV4-1 CASSQTGVWNTEAFF TGCGCCAGCAGCCAAACAGGGGTCTGGAACACTGAAGCTTTCTTT
NA TRBJ2-5 NA 15 TRBV7-2 CASSYQYGVRETQYF TGTGCCAGCAGCTATCAGTACGGGGTACGGGAGACCCAGTACTTC
NA TRBJ2-3 NA 16 TRBV6-5 CASSYGPGSNTDTQYF TGTGCCAGCAGTTACGGCCCGGGCAGCAACACAGATACGCAGTATTTT
NA TRBJ2-3 NA 15 TRBV6-2/TRBV6-3 CASRALQGLSDTQYF TGTGCCAGCAGGGCCCTCCAGGGGTTGTCAGATACGCAGTATTTT
NA TRBJ2-3 NA 13 TRBV4-3 CASSPVAGDTQYF TGCGCCAGCAGCCCCGTCGCGGGCGATACGCAGTATTTT
NA TRBJ2-7 NA 17 TRBV24-1 CATSDFDFPSSYNEQYF TGTGCCACCAGTGATTTCGACTTTCCGAGCTCCTACAATGAGCAGTACTTC
TRBD1 TRBJ2-1 once 11 TRBV5-6 CASSGGQEQFF TGTGCCAGCAGCGGGGGACAGGAGCAGTTCTTC
NA TRBJ2-5 NA 13 TRBV11-2 CASSSDWWETQYF TGTGCCAGCAGCTCGGATTGGTGGGAGACCCAGTACTTC
NA TRBJ2-1 few 18 TRBV6-6 CASSYSPPAGGGYNEQFF TGTGCCAGCAGTTACTCGCCACCGGCAGGGGGAGGCTACAATGAGCAGTTCTTC
NA TRBJ1-5 NA 15 TRBV20-1 CSASRGSRSNQPQHF TGCAGTGCTTCGCGGGGAAGTAGGAGCAATCAGCCCCAGCATTTT
NA TRBJ1-2 NA 11 TRBV20-1 CSARRGAGYTF TGCAGTGCTAGGAGGGGTGCTGGCTACACCTTC
NA TRBJ2-5 few 13 TRBV28 CASSGVILETQYF TGTGCCAGCAGTGGGGTGATACTAGAGACCCAGTACTTC
NA TRBJ2-1 few 15 TRBV10-2 CASIGGSTSYNEQFF TGCGCCAGCATAGGGGGGTCAACATCCTACAATGAGCAGTTCTTC
NA TRBJ2-3 many 14 TRBV7-2 CASSLNTRTDTQYF TGTGCCAGCAGCTTGAACACCCGCACAGATACGCAGTATTTT
TRBD2 TRBJ2-1 few 14 TRBV29-1 CSVEGTSSYNEQFF TGCAGCGTTGAAGGGACTAGCAGTTACAATGAGCAGTTCTTC
TRBD2 TRBJ2-7 NA 15 TRBV7-2 CASRLLAVNDCEQYF TGTGCCAGCAGACTACTAGCGGTCAATGACTGCGAGCAGTACTTC
NA TRBJ2-7 NA 13 TRBV20-1 CSASEVQRSEQYF TGCAGTGCTAGTGAGGTTCAGAGGTCCGAGCAGTACTTC
NA TRBJ2-5 NA 15 TRBV28 CASSLKDWTAKTQYF TGTGCCAGCAGTTTAAAGGACTGGACCGCTAAGACCCAGTACTTC
TRBD1 TRBJ2-5 few 16 TRBV15 CATSRSWQGAVETQYF TGTGCCACCAGCAGATCATGGCAGGGGGCGGTTGAGACCCAGTACTTC
TRBD1 TRBJ1-6 many 13 TRBV3-1 CASKRQGDSPLHF TGTGCCAGCAAACGACAGGGGGATTCACCCCTCCACTTT